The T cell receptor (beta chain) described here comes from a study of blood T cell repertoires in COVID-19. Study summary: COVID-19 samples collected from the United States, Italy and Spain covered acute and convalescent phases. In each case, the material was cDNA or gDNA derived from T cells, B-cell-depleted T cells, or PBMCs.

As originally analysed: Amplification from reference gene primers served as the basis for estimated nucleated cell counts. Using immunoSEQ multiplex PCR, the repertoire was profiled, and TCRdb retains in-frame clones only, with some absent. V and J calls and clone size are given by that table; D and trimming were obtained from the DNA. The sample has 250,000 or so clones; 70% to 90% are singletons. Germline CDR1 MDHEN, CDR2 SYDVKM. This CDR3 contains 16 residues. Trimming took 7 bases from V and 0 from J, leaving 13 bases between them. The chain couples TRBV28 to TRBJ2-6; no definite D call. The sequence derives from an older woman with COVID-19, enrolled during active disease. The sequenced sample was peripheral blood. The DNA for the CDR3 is TGTGCCAGCAAGGCTGGAACTATCTCTGGGGCCAACGTCCTGACTTTC. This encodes CASKAGTISGANVLTF.